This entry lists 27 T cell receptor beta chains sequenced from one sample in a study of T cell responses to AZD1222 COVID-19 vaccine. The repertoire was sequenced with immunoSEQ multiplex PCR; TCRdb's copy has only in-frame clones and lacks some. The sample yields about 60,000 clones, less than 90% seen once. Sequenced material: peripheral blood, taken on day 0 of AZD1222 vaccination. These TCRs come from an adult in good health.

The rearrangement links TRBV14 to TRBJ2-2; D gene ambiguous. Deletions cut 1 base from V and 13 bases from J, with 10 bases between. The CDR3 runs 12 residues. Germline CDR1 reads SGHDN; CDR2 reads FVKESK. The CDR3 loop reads CASSQVPQRLFF. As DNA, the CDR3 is TGTGCCAGCAGCCAAGTCCCCCAGCGGCTGTTTTTT.

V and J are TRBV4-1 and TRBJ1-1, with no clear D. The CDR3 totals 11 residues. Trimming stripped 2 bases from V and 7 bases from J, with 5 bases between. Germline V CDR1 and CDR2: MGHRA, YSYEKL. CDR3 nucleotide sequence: TGCGCCAGCAGCCAACACAGTGAAGCTTTCTTT. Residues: CASSQHSEAFF.

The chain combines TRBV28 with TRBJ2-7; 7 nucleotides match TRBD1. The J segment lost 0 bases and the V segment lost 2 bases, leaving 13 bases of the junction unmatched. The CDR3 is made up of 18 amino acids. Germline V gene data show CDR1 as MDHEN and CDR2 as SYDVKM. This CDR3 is CASSLPTTGPTDSYEQYF. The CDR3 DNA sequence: TGTGCCAGCAGTTTACCCACGACAGGGCCAACGGACTCCTACGAGCAGTACTTC. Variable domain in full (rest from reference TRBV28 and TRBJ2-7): DVKVTQSSRYLVKRTGEKVFLECVQDMDHENMFWYRQDPGLGLRLIYFSYDVKMKEKGDIPEGYSVSREKKERFSLILESASTNQTSMYLCASSLPTTGPTDSYEQYFGPGTRLTVT.

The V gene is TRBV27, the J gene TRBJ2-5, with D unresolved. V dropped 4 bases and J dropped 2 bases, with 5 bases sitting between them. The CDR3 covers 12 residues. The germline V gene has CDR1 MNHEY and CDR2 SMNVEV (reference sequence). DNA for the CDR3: TGTGCCAGCAGTTCACGGCAAGAGACCCAGTACTTC. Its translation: CASSSRQETQYF.

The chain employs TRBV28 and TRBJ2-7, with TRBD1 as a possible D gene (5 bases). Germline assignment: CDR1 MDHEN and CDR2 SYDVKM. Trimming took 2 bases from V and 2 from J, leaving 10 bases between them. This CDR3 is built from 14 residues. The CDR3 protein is CASSLRGHTYEQYF. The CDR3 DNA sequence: TGTGCCAGCAGTTTAAGGGGCCATACCTACGAGCAGTACTTC.

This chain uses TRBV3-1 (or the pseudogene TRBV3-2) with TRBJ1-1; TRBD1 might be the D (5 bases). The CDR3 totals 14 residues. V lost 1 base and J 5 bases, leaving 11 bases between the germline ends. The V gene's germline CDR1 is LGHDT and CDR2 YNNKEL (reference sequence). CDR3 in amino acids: CASSQGGGLTEAFF. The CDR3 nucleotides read TGTGCCAGCAGCCAAGGGGGGGGATTAACTGAAGCTTTCTTT.

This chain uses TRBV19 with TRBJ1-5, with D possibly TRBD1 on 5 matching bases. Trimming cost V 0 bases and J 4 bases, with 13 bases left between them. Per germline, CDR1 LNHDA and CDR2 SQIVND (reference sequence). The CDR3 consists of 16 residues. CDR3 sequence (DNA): TGTGCCAGTAGTATAGATCGGGAGGGGTATAATCAGCCCCAGCATTTT. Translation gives CASSIDREGYNQPQHF.

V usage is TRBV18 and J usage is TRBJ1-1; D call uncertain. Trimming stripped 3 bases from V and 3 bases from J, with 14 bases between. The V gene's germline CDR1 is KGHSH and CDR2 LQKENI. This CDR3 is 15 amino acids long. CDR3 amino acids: CASSPHALVDTEAFF. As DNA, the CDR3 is TGTGCCAGCTCACCTCATGCCTTGGTGGACACTGAAGCTTTCTTT.

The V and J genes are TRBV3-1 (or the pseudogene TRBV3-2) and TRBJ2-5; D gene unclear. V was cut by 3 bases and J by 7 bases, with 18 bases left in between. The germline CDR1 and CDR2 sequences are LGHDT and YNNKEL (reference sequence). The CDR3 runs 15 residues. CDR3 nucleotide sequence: TGTGCCAGCAGCCACCTTCGCCGGGTTCTTGGGACCCAGTACTTC. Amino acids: CASSHLRRVLGTQYF.

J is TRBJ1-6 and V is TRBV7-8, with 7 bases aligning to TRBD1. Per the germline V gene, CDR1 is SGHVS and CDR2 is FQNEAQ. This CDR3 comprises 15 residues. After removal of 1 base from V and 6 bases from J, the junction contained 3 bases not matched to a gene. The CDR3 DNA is TGTGCCAGCAGCTTAGAGGGACAGATTAATTCACCCCTCCACTTT. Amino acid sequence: CASSLEGQINSPLHF. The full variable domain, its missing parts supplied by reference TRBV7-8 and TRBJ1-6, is GAGVSQSPRYKVAKRGQDVALRCDPISGHVSLFWYQQALGQGPEFLTYFQNEAQLDKSGLPSDRFFAERPEGSVSTLKIQRTQQEDSAVYLCASSLEGQINSPLHFGNGTRLTVT.

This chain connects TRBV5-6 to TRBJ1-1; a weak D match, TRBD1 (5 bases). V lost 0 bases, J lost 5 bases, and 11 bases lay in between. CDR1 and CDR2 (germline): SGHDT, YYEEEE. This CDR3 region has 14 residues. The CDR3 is CASSLEGRLTEAFF. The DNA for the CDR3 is TGTGCCAGCAGCTTGGAGGGGAGGTTGACTGAAGCTTTCTTT. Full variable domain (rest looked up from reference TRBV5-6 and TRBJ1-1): DAGVTQSPTHLIKTRGQQVTLRCSPKSGHDTVSWYQQALGQGPQFIFQYYEEEERQRGNFPDRFSGHQFPNYSSELNVNALLLGDSALYLCASSLEGRLTEAFFGQGTRLTVV.

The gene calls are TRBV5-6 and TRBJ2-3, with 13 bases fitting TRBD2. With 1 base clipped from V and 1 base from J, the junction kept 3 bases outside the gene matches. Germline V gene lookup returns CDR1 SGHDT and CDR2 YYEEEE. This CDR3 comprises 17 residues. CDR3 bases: TGTGCCAGCAGCTTGCTACTAGCGGGGGGGGGCACAGATACGCAGTATTTT. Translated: CASSLLLAGGGTDTQYF.

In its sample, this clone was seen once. The DNA of the CDR3 is TGTGCCAGCAGTTACGAAGTTCCTAGGGGATATTCACCCCTCCACTTT. Its protein product is CASSYEVPRGYSPLHF. The V gene is TRBV6-5, the J gene TRBJ1-6; the D gene is possibly TRBD1 (5 bases). The germline V gene encodes CDR1 MNHEY and CDR2 SVGAGI. V was cut by 2 bases and J by 8 bases, with 16 bases left in between. CDR3 length equals 16 residues.

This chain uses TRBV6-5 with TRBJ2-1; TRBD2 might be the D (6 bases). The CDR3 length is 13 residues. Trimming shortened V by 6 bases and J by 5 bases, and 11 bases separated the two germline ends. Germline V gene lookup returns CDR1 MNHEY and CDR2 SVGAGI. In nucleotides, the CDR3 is TGTGCCAGCAGGCGACTAGTAGACAATGAGCAGTTCTTC. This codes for CASRRLVDNEQFF.

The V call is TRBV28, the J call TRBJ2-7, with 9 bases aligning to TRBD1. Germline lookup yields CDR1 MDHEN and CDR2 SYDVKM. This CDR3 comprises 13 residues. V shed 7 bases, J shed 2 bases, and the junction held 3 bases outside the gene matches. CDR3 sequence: CASNRQGAYEQYF. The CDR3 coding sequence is TGTGCCAGCAACCGACAGGGGGCCTACGAGCAGTACTTC.

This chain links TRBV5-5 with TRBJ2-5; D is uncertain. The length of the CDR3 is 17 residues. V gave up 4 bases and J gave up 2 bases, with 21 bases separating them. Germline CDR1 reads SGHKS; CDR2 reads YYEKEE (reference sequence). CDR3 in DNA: TGTGCCAGCAGCCGCCCACCGAAGGGATCTTATCAAGAGACCCAGTACTTC. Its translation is CASSRPPKGSYQETQYF.

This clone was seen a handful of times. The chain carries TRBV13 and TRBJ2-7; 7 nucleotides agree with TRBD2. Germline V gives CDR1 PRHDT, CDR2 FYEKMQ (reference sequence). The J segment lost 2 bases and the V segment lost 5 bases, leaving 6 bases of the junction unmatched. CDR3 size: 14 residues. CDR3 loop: CASSLGGNPYEQYF. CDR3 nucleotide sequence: TGTGCCAGCAGCCTCGGGGGGAACCCCTACGAGCAGTACTTC.

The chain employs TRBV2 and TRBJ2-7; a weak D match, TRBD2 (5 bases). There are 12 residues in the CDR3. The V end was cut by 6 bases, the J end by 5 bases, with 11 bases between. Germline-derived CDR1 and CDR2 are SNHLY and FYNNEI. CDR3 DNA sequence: TGTGCCAGCAGGGGAGATGGGGACGAGCAGTACTTC. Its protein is CASRGDGDEQYF. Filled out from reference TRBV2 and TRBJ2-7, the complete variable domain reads EPEVTQTPSHQVTQMGQEVILRCVPISNHLYFYWYRQILGQKVEFLVSFYNNEISEKSEIFDDQFSVERPDGSNFTLKIRSTKLEDSAMYFCASRGDGDEQYFGPGTRLTVT.

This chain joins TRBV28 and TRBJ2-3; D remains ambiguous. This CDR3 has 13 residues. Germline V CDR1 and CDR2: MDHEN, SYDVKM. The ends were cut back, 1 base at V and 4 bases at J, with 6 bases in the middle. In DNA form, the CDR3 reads TGTGCCAGCAGTTTATTTCGGGCAGATACGCAGTATTTT. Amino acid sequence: CASSLFRADTQYF.

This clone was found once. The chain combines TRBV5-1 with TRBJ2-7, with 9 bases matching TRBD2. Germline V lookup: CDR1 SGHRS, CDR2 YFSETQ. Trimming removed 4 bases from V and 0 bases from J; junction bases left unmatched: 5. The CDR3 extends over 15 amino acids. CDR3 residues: CASSTSGLSSYEQYF. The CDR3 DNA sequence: TGCGCCAGCAGCACTAGCGGGCTCAGCTCCTACGAGCAGTACTTC.

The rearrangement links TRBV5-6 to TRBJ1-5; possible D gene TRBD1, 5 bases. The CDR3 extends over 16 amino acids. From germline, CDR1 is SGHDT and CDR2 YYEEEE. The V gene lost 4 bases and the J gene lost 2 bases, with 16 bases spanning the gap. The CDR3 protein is CASSHKTAIGNQPQHF. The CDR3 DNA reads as TGTGCCAGCAGCCACAAGACAGCGATTGGCAATCAGCCCCAGCATTTT.

The chain's CDR3 is CASSRLAGGYNEQFF. Here the CDR3 DNA reads TGTGCCAGTAGCCGACTAGCGGGGGGCTACAATGAGCAGTTCTTC. The J gene is TRBJ2-1, the V gene TRBV19; 13 nucleotides line up with TRBD2. The ends lost 6 bases at V and 3 bases at J; junction bases unmatched: 2. The CDR3 length is 15 residues. Looked up from germline, CDR1 is LNHDA and CDR2 is SQIVND (reference sequence).

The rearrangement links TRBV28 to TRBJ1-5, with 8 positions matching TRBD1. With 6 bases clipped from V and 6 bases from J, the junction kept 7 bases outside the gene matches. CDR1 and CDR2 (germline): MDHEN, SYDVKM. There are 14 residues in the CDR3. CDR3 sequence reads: CASSTTGGTQPQHF. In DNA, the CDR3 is TGTGCCAGCAGCACTACAGGGGGGACTCAGCCCCAGCATTTT.

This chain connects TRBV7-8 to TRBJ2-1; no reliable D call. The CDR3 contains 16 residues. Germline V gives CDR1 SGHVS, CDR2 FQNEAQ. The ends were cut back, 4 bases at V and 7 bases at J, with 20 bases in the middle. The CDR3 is CASSSFLRASVNEQFF. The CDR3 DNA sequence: TGTGCCAGCAGCTCGTTTCTCCGGGCCTCAGTGAATGAGCAGTTCTTC.

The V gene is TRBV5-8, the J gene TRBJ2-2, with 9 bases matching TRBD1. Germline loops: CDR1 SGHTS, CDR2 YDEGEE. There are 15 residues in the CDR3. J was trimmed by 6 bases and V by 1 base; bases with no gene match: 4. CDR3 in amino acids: CASSLTGGAPGELFF. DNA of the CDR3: TGTGCCAGCAGCTTGACAGGGGGCGCCCCCGGGGAGCTGTTTTTT.

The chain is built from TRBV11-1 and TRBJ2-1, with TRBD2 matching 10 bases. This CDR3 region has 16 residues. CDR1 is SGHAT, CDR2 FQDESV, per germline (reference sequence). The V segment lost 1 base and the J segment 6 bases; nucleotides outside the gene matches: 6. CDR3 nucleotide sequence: TGTGCCAGCAGCTTAGTCTCGGCTAGCGGGGGCAATGAGCAGTTCTTC. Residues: CASSLVSASGGNEQFF.

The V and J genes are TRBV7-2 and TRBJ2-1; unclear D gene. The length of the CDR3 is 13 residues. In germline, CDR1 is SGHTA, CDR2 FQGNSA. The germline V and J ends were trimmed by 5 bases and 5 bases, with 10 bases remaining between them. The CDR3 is CASSLGLNNEQFF. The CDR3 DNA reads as TGTGCCAGCAGCCTAGGGCTGAACAATGAGCAGTTCTTC.